This TCR beta chain is drawn from a study of cytomegalovirus exposure and HLA in healthy donors. Findings and limits, study-wide: A later analysis found TCR association rates differed by HLA locus, highest for DRB1 and lowest for HLA-C. Associated with cytomegalovirus, according to the listing, were 150 to 200 TCR beta chains.

The primer mix had 60 Vbeta and 13 Jbeta primers. Profiling relied on immunoSEQ multiplex PCR, and the TCRdb table lists in-frame clones only, not all of them. The sample consists of under 130,000 clones, approximately 66% of them appearing once. Looked up from germline, CDR1 is KGHSH and CDR2 is LQKENI. V shed 2 bases, J shed 8 bases, and the junction held 2 bases outside the gene matches. This CDR3 is built from 14 residues. As concerns this clone: Its target is not known.

The chain has TRBV18 and TRBJ2-1; 11 bases agree with TRBD1. The TCR originated in a man aged 40-49 years in good health and CMV-seropositive. The source material was PBMCs. The CDR3 nucleotides read TGTGCCAGCTCACCAAGGACAGGGGGCTATGAGCAGTTCTTC. Its protein is CASSPRTGGYEQFF. The variable domain in full, with the rest retrieved from reference TRBV18 and TRBJ2-1, is NAGVMQNPRHLVRRRGQEARLRCSPMKGHSHVYWYRQLPEEGLKFMVYLQKENIIDESGMPKERFSAEFPKEGPSILRIQQVVRGDSAAYFCASSPRTGGYEQFFGPGTRLTVL.